This T cell receptor beta chain was observed in a study of cytomegalovirus exposure and HLA in healthy donors. The study ran its PCR with 60 Vbeta and 13 Jbeta primers. Clones were sequenced by immunoSEQ multiplex PCR, and TCRdb holds only the in-frame ones, with some missing. This sample yields about 140,000 clones, of which roughly 78% are seen a single time; 2% to 2.5% belongs to the top ten. This CDR3 is built from 16 residues. The V gene lost 0 bases and the J gene lost 0 bases, with 9 bases spanning the gap. CDR1 and CDR2 from the germline V gene are SGHRS and YFSETQ. The source is a man younger than 45 in good health and CMV-seronegative. Source material: PBMCs. This chain joins TRBV5-1 and TRBJ1-4; D is unclear. The CDR3 DNA follows: TGCGCCAGCAGCTTGGTGGAGGTAGCAACTAATGAAAAACTGTTTTTT. Its translation: CASSLVEVATNEKLFF. The variable domain in full, with the rest retrieved from reference TRBV5-1 and TRBJ1-4, is KAGVTQTPRYLIKTRGQQVTLSCSPISGHRSVSWYQQTPGQGLQFLFEYFSETQRNKGNFPGRFSGRQFSNSRSEMNVSTLELGDSALYLCASSLVEVATNEKLFFGSGTQLSVL.